This T cell receptor (beta chain) was documented in a study of OX40 agonist ivuxolimab in advanced cancers. Turning to the study itself: Partial responses were observed in three patients, of whom one had hepatocellular carcinoma and two had cutaneous melanoma.

Remarks on this clone: Its antigen is still unknown.

Trimming at V came to 6 bases and at J to 4 bases, leaving 5 bases not matched to a gene. The germline V gene encodes CDR1 LNHDA and CDR2 SQIVND (reference sequence). This CDR3 is built from 13 residues. Study-level findings and limits: Expanded clones were, on average, more numerous among CD8+ T cells than CD4+.

TCRdb keeps only in-frame clones here, not all; method: immunoSEQ multiplex PCR. The data hold 15,000 to 20,000 clones, with roughly 83% observed a single time. The receptor's source is an adult with an advanced solid tumor such as melanoma, head and neck, liver or kidney cancer. This chain joins TRBV19 and TRBJ2-7; 8 bases line up with TRBD1. The source was CD4+ or CD8+ T cells sorted from blood, collected in a trial of the OX40 agonist ivuxolimab. The CDR3 DNA sequence: TGTGCCAGTAGCCAGGGGGCTCGGTACGAGCAGTACTTC. Its translation is CASSQGARYEQYF.